These T cell receptor beta chains were read from a single sample in a study of shared clonotypes between healthy human individuals. TCRdb's copy holds only in-frame clones and misses some; the assay was immunoSEQ multiplex PCR. The sample shows roughly 1,000,000 clones, around 78% of them seen only once. The specimen sequenced was memory CD4+ T cells from PBMCs. Receptors were obtained from a man aged 18 to 29 in good health. Some clones in this sample may be carry-over from other donors' samples. The CDR3 runs from the conserved cysteine through the conserved F or W. The D gene is left open where the match is weak. Size tells how often a clone was seen (once, few, many) or the class of an expanded clone, and some rows leave it out.

clone_size,v_call,j_call,d_call,cdr3_nt,cdr3_aa
-,TRBV6-5,TRBJ2-3,-,TGTGCCAGCAGTCGCGAGCGGGATACGCAGTATTTT,CASSRERDTQYF
-,TRBV4-2,TRBJ2-7,-,TGTGCCAGCAGCCAAGTCGTCGGCCCCCTTTACGAGCAGTACTTC,CASSQVVGPLYEQYF
-,TRBV27,TRBJ2-5,-,TGTGCCAGCAGTATCGTACGAAGCACGTACCAAGAGACCCAGTACTTC,CASSIVRSTYQETQYF
-,TRBV30,TRBJ2-1,TRBD2,TGTGCCACCCGGGGGACTAGCGGGAGTCGAAATGAGCAGTTCTTC,CATRGTSGSRNEQFF
-,TRBV28,TRBJ2-6,-,TGTGCCAGCAGACCAACCACGGGACGGTCCTCTGGGGCCAACGTCCTGACTTTC,CASRPTTGRSSGANVLTF
-,TRBV18,TRBJ2-7,-,TGTGCCAGCTCAGCTGAAAACGAGCAGTACTTC,CASSAENEQYF
-,TRBV7-6,TRBJ2-7,-,TGTGCCAGCAGCTTAGAGGGGGTCGAGCAGTACTTC,CASSLEGVEQYF
-,TRBV19,TRBJ2-4,-,TGTGCCAGTCATCCAAGGGGGGCCAAAAACATTCAGTACTTC,CASHPRGAKNIQYF
-,TRBV5-1,TRBJ2-7,TRBD1,TGCGCCAGCAGCTGGACAGGGGGCGGTTACGAGCAGTACTTC,CASSWTGGGYEQYF
-,TRBV5-1,TRBJ2-3,-,TGCGCCAGCACCTACTCAGATACGCAGTATTTT,CASTYSDTQYF
-,TRBV19,TRBJ2-6,-,TGTGCCACCAAACCCCGGGACACTAGCTCTGGGGCCAACGTCCTGACTTTC,CATKPRDTSSGANVLTF
-,TRBV6-1,TRBJ1-2,-,TGTGCCAGCAGTGGGTGGGGACCGCGGGGAAACTATGGCTACACCTTC,CASSGWGPRGNYGYTF
many,TRBV5-4,TRBJ2-3,TRBD2,TGTGCCAGCAGCTTGGGGGGACTAGCGGCAGATACGCAGTATTTT,CASSLGGLAADTQYF
-,TRBV11-2,TRBJ2-1,TRBD1,TGTGCCAGCAGCTTAAAGGGACAGGTCTACAATGAGCAGTTCTTC,CASSLKGQVYNEQFF
-,TRBV18,TRBJ1-4,-,TGTGCCAGCTCACCCCTTTGGAATGAAAAACTGTTTTTT,CASSPLWNEKLFF
many,TRBV9,TRBJ2-2,TRBD1,TGTGCCAGCAGCGCCCCTCAGGGGGCCGGGGAGCTGTTTTTT,CASSAPQGAGELFF